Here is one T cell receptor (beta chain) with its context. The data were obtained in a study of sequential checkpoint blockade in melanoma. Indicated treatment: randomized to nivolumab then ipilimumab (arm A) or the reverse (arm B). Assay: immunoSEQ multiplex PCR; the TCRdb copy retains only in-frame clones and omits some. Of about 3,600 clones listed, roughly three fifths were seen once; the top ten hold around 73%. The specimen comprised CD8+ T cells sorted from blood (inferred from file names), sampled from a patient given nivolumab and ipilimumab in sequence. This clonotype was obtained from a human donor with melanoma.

The CDR3 coding sequence is TGCGCCAGCAGCCAAGCCCAGCGGGGGTGGGAGACCCAGTACTTC. Amino acids: CASSQAQRGWETQYF. The J gene is TRBJ2-5, the V gene TRBV4-1; 8 nucleotides line up with TRBD2. The CDR3 runs 15 residues. Germline lookup yields CDR1 MGHRA and CDR2 YSYEKL. Unmatched junction bases numbered 6, after V lost 1 base and J lost 5 bases.